This T cell receptor (beta chain) was obtained from a study of siplizumab effects on memory and regulatory T cells. Unmatched junction bases numbered 13, after V lost 5 bases and J lost 0 bases. Germline CDR1 reads MDHEN; CDR2 reads SYDVKM. The CDR3 consists of 17 residues. TCRdb's copy holds only in-frame clones and misses some; the assay was immunoSEQ multiplex PCR. The sample has over 90,000 clones; 90% to 95% are singletons. This TCR was recovered from a human donor in good health. The rearrangement links TRBV28 to TRBJ2-7, with 7 bases fitting TRBD1. The material sequenced was CD4+ T cells sorted from blood. The DNA of the CDR3 is TGTGCCAGCAGTCCCAGCCGACAGGGAAAAAGCTCCTACGAGCAGTACTTC. Translated: CASSPSRQGKSSYEQYF.